This is a list of T cell receptor beta chains from one sample in a study of T-cell memory formation after mild COVID-19. TCRdb analysed the 5' RACE reads with MiXCR anew, one entry per CDR3 protein. The sample includes about half a million distinct CDR3 sequences, roughly 18% seen only once; the top ten take over 9%. The sample was PBMCs or a T cell subset sorted from them (not recorded which). The receptors were gathered from an adult woman who had mild COVID-19 (a few samples of this study predate the infection). Cell type and time point are not known. The CDR3 runs from the conserved cysteine through the conserved F or W. A D gene is named only where the DNA matches it firmly. Clone size is given for some rows only: seen once, a few or many times, or a class if the clone is expanded.

j_call: TRBJ2-7; clone_size: few; v_call: TRBV6-6; d_call: .; cdr3_nt: TGTGCCAGCAGTTCGACATCCCGACCCGGACACTCCTACGAGCAGTACTTC; cdr3_aa: CASSSTSRPGHSYEQYF
j_call: TRBJ1-6; clone_size: many; v_call: TRBV27; d_call: .; cdr3_nt: TGTGCCAGCAGTTTAAACCCCGCGAATTCACCCCTCCACTTT; cdr3_aa: CASSLNPANSPLHF
j_call: TRBJ1-2; clone_size: many; v_call: TRBV3-1; d_call: TRBD1; cdr3_nt: TGTGCCAGCAGCCTTCGGACAGGGTCCTTGGACTATGGCTACACCTTC; cdr3_aa: CASSLRTGSLDYGYTF
j_call: TRBJ1-2; clone_size: few; v_call: TRBV5-1; d_call: .; cdr3_nt: TGCGCCAGCAGCTTGGGAAGGGCTGACTATGGCTACACCTTC; cdr3_aa: CASSLGRADYGYTF
j_call: TRBJ2-5; clone_size: few; v_call: TRBV7-6; d_call: .; cdr3_nt: TGTGCCAGCAGCTTTGGGATTTCAGGGGCAGAGACCCAGTACTTC; cdr3_aa: CASSFGISGAETQYF
j_call: TRBJ1-2; clone_size: few; v_call: TRBV7-7; d_call: .; cdr3_nt: TGTGCCAGCAGCTTAAGGAGGGCAGGGGCACACTATGGCTACACCTTC; cdr3_aa: CASSLRRAGAHYGYTF
j_call: TRBJ1-1; clone_size: .; v_call: TRBV5-1; d_call: TRBD1; cdr3_nt: TGCGCCAGCAGCCCAGCCAGGACAGGGCCCTACATTGAAGCTTTCTTT; cdr3_aa: CASSPARTGPYIEAFF
j_call: TRBJ1-2; clone_size: few; v_call: TRBV19; d_call: TRBD1; cdr3_nt: TGTGCCAGTAGTATTGAGGACAGGACGGCCGGATCTGGCTACACCTTC; cdr3_aa: CASSIEDRTAGSGYTF
j_call: TRBJ2-7; clone_size: many; v_call: TRBV4-3; d_call: .; cdr3_nt: TGCGCCAGCAGCCGCGGACAGAGCTACGAGCAGTACTTC; cdr3_aa: CASSRGQSYEQYF
j_call: TRBJ2-1; clone_size: many; v_call: TRBV5-1; d_call: TRBD1; cdr3_nt: TGCGCCAGCAGCGTATCCCCCGGGACAGGGATCTACAATGAGCAGTTCTTC; cdr3_aa: CASSVSPGTGIYNEQFF
j_call: TRBJ2-7; clone_size: few; v_call: TRBV2; d_call: .; cdr3_nt: TGTGCCAGCAGTTACGACAGGCGACCTACCTACGAGCAGTACTTC; cdr3_aa: CASSYDRRPTYEQYF
j_call: TRBJ2-2; clone_size: few; v_call: TRBV20-1; d_call: .; cdr3_nt: TGCAGTGCTCCTTATAGCGGGGAGCTGTTTTTT; cdr3_aa: CSAPYSGELFF
j_call: TRBJ2-3; clone_size: .; v_call: TRBV2; d_call: .; cdr3_nt: TGTGCCAGCAGTGTGGGGACCCGCACAGATACGCAGTATTTT; cdr3_aa: CASSVGTRTDTQYF
j_call: TRBJ1-2; clone_size: few; v_call: TRBV3-1; d_call: .; cdr3_nt: TGTGCCAGCAGCCAAGTCAGGGTCATGGGAGGCTACACCTTC; cdr3_aa: CASSQVRVMGGYTF
j_call: TRBJ2-6; clone_size: .; v_call: TRBV20-1; d_call: TRBD1; cdr3_nt: TGCAGTGCTAGTACGGGACAGGGCGATGTCAACGTCCTGACTTTC; cdr3_aa: CSASTGQGDVNVLTF
j_call: TRBJ2-1; clone_size: few; v_call: TRBV7-8; d_call: .; cdr3_nt: TGTGCCAGCAGCTGGATGAGAGGTACCTACAATGAGCAGTTCTTC; cdr3_aa: CASSWMRGTYNEQFF
j_call: TRBJ2-3; clone_size: .; v_call: TRBV2; d_call: TRBD2; cdr3_nt: TGTGCCAGCAGTCCTATGACTAGCGGTTACACAGATACGCAGTATTTT; cdr3_aa: CASSPMTSGYTDTQYF
j_call: TRBJ2-2; clone_size: few; v_call: TRBV9; d_call: TRBD2; cdr3_nt: TGTGCCAGCGGGAGGGCCTTTGGCGGGGAGCTGTTTTTT; cdr3_aa: CASGRAFGGELFF
j_call: TRBJ1-4; clone_size: few; v_call: TRBV12-3/TRBV12-4; d_call: .; cdr3_nt: TGTGCCAGCAGTTTAGCAGGGCCTAATGAAAAACTGTTTTTT; cdr3_aa: CASSLAGPNEKLFF
j_call: TRBJ2-2; clone_size: few; v_call: TRBV15; d_call: .; cdr3_nt: TGTGCCACCAGCAGAGTCGAGGGACATAGGGACACCGGGGAGCTGTTTTTT; cdr3_aa: CATSRVEGHRDTGELFF
j_call: TRBJ1-2; clone_size: .; v_call: TRBV24-1; d_call: .; cdr3_nt: TGTGCCACCAGTGATCGACGACAGATCTCCGGTGGCTACACCTTC; cdr3_aa: CATSDRRQISGGYTF
j_call: TRBJ2-7; clone_size: .; v_call: TRBV28; d_call: TRBD2; cdr3_nt: TGTGCCAGCAGCAAACTAGCGGGAATCTACGAGCAGTACTTC; cdr3_aa: CASSKLAGIYEQYF
j_call: TRBJ2-7; clone_size: .; v_call: TRBV10-3; d_call: .; cdr3_nt: TGTGCCATCAGTGTGGACCTGCGGTACGAGCAGTACTTC; cdr3_aa: CAISVDLRYEQYF
j_call: TRBJ2-1; clone_size: .; v_call: TRBV7-2; d_call: TRBD2; cdr3_nt: TGTGCCAGCAGCTTAGCGAGGCTAGCGGGTGGCTACAATGAGCAGTTCTTC; cdr3_aa: CASSLARLAGGYNEQFF
j_call: TRBJ2-1; clone_size: few; v_call: TRBV5-6; d_call: TRBD1; cdr3_nt: TGTGCCAGCGTGGACAGGGTCTCCTACAATGAGCAGTTCTTC; cdr3_aa: CASVDRVSYNEQFF
j_call: TRBJ2-2; clone_size: .; v_call: TRBV14; d_call: .; cdr3_nt: TGTGCCAGCAGCCAAAGGTTCAAGGTCAACACCGGGGAGCTGTTTTTT; cdr3_aa: CASSQRFKVNTGELFF
j_call: TRBJ2-2; clone_size: .; v_call: TRBV18; d_call: .; cdr3_nt: TGTGCCAGCTCACCCCGACAGATGAACACCGGGGAGCTGTTTTTT; cdr3_aa: CASSPRQMNTGELFF
j_call: TRBJ2-7; clone_size: many; v_call: TRBV5-1; d_call: TRBD1; cdr3_nt: TGCGCCAGCAACATGGGACAGGGGGCCTACGAGCAGTACTTC; cdr3_aa: CASNMGQGAYEQYF
j_call: TRBJ2-7; clone_size: .; v_call: TRBV7-9; d_call: .; cdr3_nt: TGTGCCAGCAGTAGTAGTGCAGTCTCCTACGAGCAGTACTTC; cdr3_aa: CASSSSAVSYEQYF
j_call: TRBJ1-1; clone_size: .; v_call: TRBV5-1; d_call: .; cdr3_nt: TGCGCCAGCAGCGCCACAGGGATGAACACTGAAGCTTTCTTT; cdr3_aa: CASSATGMNTEAFF
j_call: TRBJ1-2; clone_size: .; v_call: TRBV7-3; d_call: TRBD1; cdr3_nt: TGTGCCAGCAGCCGGGACAGGGGAGACTATGGCTACACCTTC; cdr3_aa: CASSRDRGDYGYTF
j_call: TRBJ2-1; clone_size: .; v_call: TRBV4-1; d_call: .; cdr3_nt: TGCGCCAGCAGCCTATTTTCGGGGGGCGGCTACAATGAGCAGTTCTTC; cdr3_aa: CASSLFSGGGYNEQFF
j_call: TRBJ1-3; clone_size: .; v_call: TRBV5-1; d_call: .; cdr3_nt: TGCGCCAGCAGCTTGGAAGCCAGCGGGGATGGAAACACCATATATTTT; cdr3_aa: CASSLEASGDGNTIYF
j_call: TRBJ1-5; clone_size: .; v_call: TRBV6-1; d_call: TRBD1; cdr3_nt: TGTGCCAGCAGTGAAGTGGGACAGAAGAGCAATCAGCCCCAGCATTTT; cdr3_aa: CASSEVGQKSNQPQHF
j_call: TRBJ2-2; clone_size: .; v_call: TRBV25-1; d_call: .; cdr3_nt: TGTGCCAGCAGTGTTGCGAGGTCCGGGGAGCTGTTTTTT; cdr3_aa: CASSVARSGELFF
j_call: TRBJ2-7; clone_size: .; v_call: TRBV12-3/TRBV12-4; d_call: .; cdr3_nt: TGTGCCAGCAGCCCCCTCCGGTCGGAGCAGTACTTC; cdr3_aa: CASSPLRSEQYF
j_call: TRBJ2-5; clone_size: few; v_call: TRBV29-1; d_call: TRBD1; cdr3_nt: TGCAGCGTTGAACCGACAGGGGTCCAAGAGACCCAGTACTTC; cdr3_aa: CSVEPTGVQETQYF
j_call: TRBJ1-2; clone_size: .; v_call: TRBV12-3/TRBV12-4; d_call: TRBD1; cdr3_nt: TGTGCCAGCAGTTCTCAAGGGACAGGGAAGAACTATGGCTACACCTTC; cdr3_aa: CASSSQGTGKNYGYTF
j_call: TRBJ2-1; clone_size: .; v_call: TRBV30; d_call: TRBD2; cdr3_nt: TGTGCCTGGAGTGTACCGAGCGGGAGCCGCTACAATGAGCAGTTCTTC; cdr3_aa: CAWSVPSGSRYNEQFF
j_call: TRBJ2-7; clone_size: .; v_call: TRBV5-1; d_call: .; cdr3_nt: TGCGCCAGCAGCTTGGTGGGAGAACACGAGCAGTACTTC; cdr3_aa: CASSLVGEHEQYF